A selection of T cell receptor beta chains follows, all from one sample in a study of metastatic and nonmetastatic thyroid tumors. TCRdb re-processed the PCR reads through MiXCR. The sample consists of some 83,000 clones, approximately 12% of them appearing once. The sample comprised tumor tissue. The receptors originated from a female donor with papillary thyroid cancer or a benign thyroid nodule (not recorded which). Some clones in this sample may be carry-over from other donors' samples. CDR3s include the opening cysteine and the closing phenylalanine or tryptophan. Fields, in order: V gene, J gene, D gene, clone size, CDR3 protein, CDR3 DNA. A D gene is named only where the DNA matches it firmly. The size entry is marked missing in some rows and otherwise reads once, few, many or a size class.

>TRBV7-2|TRBJ2-1|TRBD2|NA
CASTGGGSSGLWAYNEQFF
TGTGCCAGCACCGGGGGTGGGTCTAGCGGGCTTTGGGCCTACAATGAGCAGTTCTTC
>TRBV6-6|TRBJ1-2|NA|few
CASSYDSYGYTF
TGTGCCAGCAGTTACGACAGCTATGGCTACACCTTC
>TRBV20-1|TRBJ2-1|NA|many
CSGRPLAKYNEQFF
TGCAGTGGTAGACCCCTAGCGAAGTACAATGAGCAGTTCTTC
>TRBV9|TRBJ2-1|TRBD2|many
CASSVELAGGSGQFF
TGTGCCAGCAGCGTAGAACTAGCGGGAGGTTCTGGGCAGTTCTTC
>TRBV3-1|TRBJ1-2|TRBD1|NA
CASSSEQGMYGYTF
TGTGCCAGCAGCTCTGAACAGGGGATGTATGGCTACACCTTC
>TRBV30|TRBJ1-1|NA|few
CAWSPLGGPTEAFF
TGTGCCTGGAGCCCCCTCGGGGGGCCCACTGAAGCTTTCTTT
>TRBV7-2|TRBJ2-1|TRBD2|many
CASSSAGSGNKFF
TGTGCCAGCAGCTCCGCCGGGAGCGGGAATAAGTTCTTC
>TRBV5-1|TRBJ2-3|NA|many
CASSSSPGQITDTQYF
TGCGCCAGCAGCTCAAGTCCGGGACAAATCACAGATACGCAGTATTTT
>TRBV6-1|TRBJ2-7|NA|few
CATKTGVHSYEQYF
TGTGCCACCAAGACCGGGGTTCACTCCTACGAGCAGTACTTC
>TRBV20-1|TRBJ1-2|NA|many
CSAREGSDGYTF
TGCAGTGCTAGGGAGGGGTCCGACGGCTACACCTTC
>TRBV18|TRBJ2-1|NA|many
CASSPTGRNEQFF
TGTGCCAGCTCACCGACAGGTCGCAATGAGCAGTTCTTC
>TRBV6-1|TRBJ2-1|NA|NA
CVSSVRYF
TGTGTCAGCAGTGTCAGGTACTTC
>TRBV20-1|TRBJ2-1|NA|many
CAIGRSSYNEQFF
TGCGCTATTGGACGTAGCTCCTACAATGAGCAGTTCTTC
>TRBV18|TRBJ2-1|NA|NA
CASSPPVVKLYNEQFF
TGTGCCAGCTCACCACCGGTAGTGAAACTATACAATGAGCAGTTCTTC
>TRBV20-1|TRBJ2-3|TRBD2|NA
CSASTSGRREYTQYF
TGCAGTGCTTCGACTAGCGGGAGGAGGGAATATACTCAGTATTTT
>TRBV2|TRBJ2-7|NA|many
CASRDYEQYF
TGTGCCAGCAGGGACTACGAGCAGTACTTC
>TRBV19|TRBJ1-1|NA|many
CASSIPGSTEAFF
TGTGCCAGTAGTATACCAGGGAGCACTGAAGCTTTCTTT
>TRBV30|TRBJ2-2|NA|many
CAWTVTGELFF
TGTGCCTGGACAGTCACCGGGGAGCTGTTTTTT
>TRBV19|TRBJ1-2|NA|many
CASSIGGRDYGYTF
TGTGCCAGTAGTATAGGGGGGCGAGACTATGGCTACACCTTC
>TRBV9|TRBJ2-1|NA|many
CASSVPLGTEQFF
TGTGCCAGCAGCGTCCCCCTCGGCACCGAGCAGTTCTTC
>TRBV11-3|TRBJ2-1|TRBD2|many
CASSLASGRSLTYNEQFF
TGTGCCAGCAGCTTAGCTAGCGGGAGGTCTCTCACCTACAATGAGCAGTTCTTC
>TRBV5-4|TRBJ2-5|NA|many
CASSSWGQQETQYF
TGTGCCAGCAGCTCCTGGGGGCAACAAGAGACCCAGTACTTC
>TRBV20-1|TRBJ1-4|NA|few
CSARVPRQVPNEKLFF
TGCAGTGCTAGAGTACCAAGGCAGGTGCCTAATGAAAAACTGTTTTTT
>TRBV2|TRBJ2-1|NA|many
CASSVLLVSVPRF
TGTGCCAGCAGTGTTCTACTAGTTTCGGTCCCTCGCTTC
>TRBV19|TRBJ2-7|TRBD2|many
CASSRGLADEQYF
TGTGCCAGTAGTAGGGGACTAGCGGACGAGCAGTACTTC
>TRBV9|TRBJ2-1|TRBD2|many
CASSGPGGRVYNEQFF
TGTGCCAGCAGCGGACCCGGCGGGAGGGTGTACAATGAGCAGTTCTTC
>TRBV12-3/TRBV12-4|TRBJ2-3|NA|few
CATVLGGISDKQYF
TGTGCCACCGTACTAGGGGGGATATCAGATAAGCAGTATTTT
>TRBV12-3/TRBV12-4|TRBJ1-2|NA|many
CASSRDGNYGYTF
TGTGCCAGCAGCCGCGACGGGAACTATGGCTACACCTTC
>TRBV28|TRBJ2-3|NA|many
CASSLRDRLTDTQYF
TGTGCCAGCAGTTTGCGGGACAGACTCACAGATACGCAGTATTTT
>TRBV19|TRBJ2-3|TRBD2|many
CASRAGISTDTQYF
TGTGCCAGTAGAGCGGGAATTAGCACAGATACGCAGTATTTT
>TRBV5-1|TRBJ2-2|NA|many
CASSLGWATGELFF
TGCGCCAGCAGCTTGGGCTGGGCCACCGGGGAGCTGTTTTTT
>TRBV4-2|TRBJ1-5|TRBD1|many
CASSQNTGGRDQPQHF
TGTGCCAGCAGCCAGAACACAGGGGGCAGGGATCAGCCCCAGCATTTT
>TRBV5-1|TRBJ2-3|NA|many
CASSGELVQEGTDTQYF
TGCGCCAGCAGCGGCGAACTAGTCCAGGAAGGCACAGATACGCAGTATTTT
>TRBV28|TRBJ2-7|NA|few
CASSLREPGDYEQYF
TGTGCCAGCAGTTTACGAGAACCGGGGGACTACGAGCAGTACTTC
>TRBV7-9|TRBJ2-1|TRBD2|many
CASSLSGSYNEQFF
TGTGCCAGCAGCCTAAGCGGGAGCTACAATGAGCAGTTCTTC
>TRBV9|TRBJ1-2|NA|many
CASSARPTGNNGYTF
TGTGCCAGCAGCGCCCGTCCTACAGGGAATAATGGCTACACCTTC
>TRBV5-1|TRBJ2-2|TRBD2|many
CASSGGASTGELFF
TGCGCCAGTTCGGGGGGGGCAAGCACCGGGGAGCTGTTTTTT
>TRBV20-1|TRBJ2-7|TRBD2|many
CSARDRGLAGPSSYEQYF
TGCAGTGCTAGAGATCGAGGACTAGCGGGACCCAGCTCCTACGAGCAGTACTTC
>TRBV7-2|TRBJ1-5|NA|NA
CARSSGPYSNQPQHF
TGTGCCCGCAGCTCCGGACCGTATAGCAATCAGCCCCAGCATTTT
>TRBV12-3/TRBV12-4|TRBJ2-6|NA|many
CASSPDRSGANVLTF
TGTGCCAGCAGTCCGGACAGATCTGGGGCCAACGTCCTGACTTTC
>TRBV7-9|TRBJ2-7|NA|many
CASSMGTGPGREQYF
TGTGCCAGCAGCATGGGGACGGGGCCGGGGAGAGAGCAGTACTTC
>TRBV27|TRBJ2-3|NA|many
CASSQIRGHTQYF
TGTGCCAGCAGTCAGATCCGGGGTCATACGCAGTATTTT
>TRBV5-1|TRBJ2-7|NA|many
CASSARTGNYEQYF
TGCGCCAGCAGCGCCCGGACGGGAAACTACGAGCAGTACTTC
>TRBV6-4|TRBJ2-7|TRBD1|NA
CASRTGLRQGAGAYLYEQYF
TGTGCCAGCAGGACGGGTTTGAGACAGGGGGCAGGCGCCTACCTTTACGAGCAGTACTTC
>TRBV5-1|TRBJ2-7|NA|NA
CADGGGDSYEQYF
TGCGCCGACGGGGGTGGGGACTCCTACGAGCAGTACTTC
>TRBV3-1|TRBJ1-5|TRBD1|many
CASSQNEGARQPQHF
TGTGCCAGCAGCCAAAACGAGGGGGCAAGGCAGCCCCAGCATTTT
>TRBV19|TRBJ2-7|NA|many
CATRDSEYYEQYF
TGTGCCACCAGGGACTCGGAGTATTACGAGCAGTACTTC
>TRBV4-1|TRBJ2-7|NA|many
CASSQVRGSYEQYF
TGCGCCAGCAGCCAAGTAAGGGGCTCCTACGAGCAGTACTTC
>TRBV6-1|TRBJ2-1|TRBD2|few
CASRRLAGVSGQFF
TGTGCCAGCAGGAGACTAGCGGGAGTGTCTGGGCAGTTCTTC
>TRBV2|TRBJ1-2|NA|many
CASSEEGRGYGYTF
TGTGCCAGCAGTGAAGAGGGCAGGGGATATGGCTACACCTTC
>TRBV11-3|TRBJ2-4|NA|many
CASSAATDQYF
TGTGCCAGCAGCGCCGCGACAGATCAGTACTTC
>TRBV9|TRBJ1-1|TRBD1|many
CASSAGTGGTEAFF
TGTGCCAGCAGCGCCGGGACAGGGGGGACTGAAGCTTTCTTT
>TRBV6-1|TRBJ2-7|NA|many
CASSEAHGGFGSYEQYF
TGTGCCAGCAGTGAAGCGCATGGGGGTTTTGGATCCTACGAGCAGTACTTC
>TRBV3-1|TRBJ1-2|NA|many
CASSQDWGRDGYTF
TGTGCCAGCAGCCAAGATTGGGGTCGCGATGGCTACACCTTC
>TRBV7-3|TRBJ2-7|NA|many
CASSLGSPPYEQYF
TGTGCCAGCAGCTTGGGGTCACCTCCCTACGAGCAGTACTTC
>TRBV6-1|TRBJ2-3|TRBD1|many
CASSDGQGLTDTQYF
TGTGCCAGCAGTGACGGACAGGGACTCACAGATACGCAGTATTTT
>TRBV27|TRBJ2-7|TRBD2|many
CASSQPPLAGGPYEQYF
TGTGCCAGCAGTCAGCCCCCACTAGCGGGAGGGCCCTACGAGCAGTACTTC